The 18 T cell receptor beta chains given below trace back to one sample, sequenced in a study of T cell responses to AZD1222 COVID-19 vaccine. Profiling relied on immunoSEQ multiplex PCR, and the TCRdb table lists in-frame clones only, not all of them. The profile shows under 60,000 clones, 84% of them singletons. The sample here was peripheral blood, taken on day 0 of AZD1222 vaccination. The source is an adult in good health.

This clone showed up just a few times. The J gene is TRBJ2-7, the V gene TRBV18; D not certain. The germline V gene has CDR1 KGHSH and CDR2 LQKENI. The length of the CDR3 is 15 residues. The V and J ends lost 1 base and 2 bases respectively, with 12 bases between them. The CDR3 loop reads CASSPRNTAAYEQYF. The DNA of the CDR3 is TGTGCCAGCTCACCACGGAACACCGCGGCCTACGAGCAGTACTTC.

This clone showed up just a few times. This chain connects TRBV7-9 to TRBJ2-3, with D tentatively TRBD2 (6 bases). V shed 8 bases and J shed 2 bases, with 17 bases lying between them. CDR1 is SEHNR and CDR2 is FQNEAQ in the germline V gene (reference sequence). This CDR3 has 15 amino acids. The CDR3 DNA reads TGTGCCAGCGGACCGGGAGTAGGGTACACAGATACGCAGTATTTT. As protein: CASGPGVGYTDTQYF.

CDR3 loop: CASSGDPTGPQETQYF. DNA of the CDR3: TGTGCCAGCAGCGGGGACCCCACAGGGCCCCAAGAGACCCAGTACTTC. The chain couples TRBV5-5 to TRBJ2-5; D perhaps matches TRBD1 (6 bases). Trimming left V 4 bases short and J 1 base short, with 17 bases between. The CDR3 is 16 amino acids. The germline gives CDR1 SGHKS, CDR2 YYEKEE (reference sequence).

The chain's CDR3 is CASSPSGGTYEQYF. The CDR3 region has the DNA TGTGCCAGCAGTCCTAGCGGGGGGACCTACGAGCAGTACTTC. The rearrangement uses TRBV3-1 (or the pseudogene TRBV3-2) and TRBJ2-7; 11 positions agree with TRBD2. CDR1 and CDR2 (germline): LGHDT, YNNKEL (reference sequence). The ends lost 6 bases at V and 2 bases at J; junction bases unmatched: 3. This CDR3 has 14 residues.

CDR3 region: CASRPPGQTNPRVGTQYF. CDR3 sequence (DNA): TGTGCCAGCAGGCCTCCGGGACAGACAAACCCCCGGGTCGGGACCCAGTACTTC. V is TRBV7-3 and J is TRBJ2-5, with 7 bases aligning to TRBD1. After removal of 6 bases from V and 7 bases from J, the junction contained 23 bases not matched to a gene. Germline values: CDR1 SGHTA, CDR2 FQGTGA. The CDR3 extends over 18 amino acids.

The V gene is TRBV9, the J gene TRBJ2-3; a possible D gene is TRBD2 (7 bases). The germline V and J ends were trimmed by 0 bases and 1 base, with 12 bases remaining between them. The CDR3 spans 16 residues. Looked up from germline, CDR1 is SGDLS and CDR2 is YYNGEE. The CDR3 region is CASSVAPGGGTDTQYF. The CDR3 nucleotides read TGTGCCAGCAGCGTAGCCCCGGGGGGCGGCACAGATACGCAGTATTTT.

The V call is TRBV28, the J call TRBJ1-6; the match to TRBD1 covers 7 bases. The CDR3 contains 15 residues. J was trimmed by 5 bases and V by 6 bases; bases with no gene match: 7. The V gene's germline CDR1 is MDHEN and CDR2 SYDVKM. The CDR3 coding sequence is TGTGCCAGCAGCCGCTCCGACAGGGATAATTCACCCCTCCACTTT. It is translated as CASSRSDRDNSPLHF.

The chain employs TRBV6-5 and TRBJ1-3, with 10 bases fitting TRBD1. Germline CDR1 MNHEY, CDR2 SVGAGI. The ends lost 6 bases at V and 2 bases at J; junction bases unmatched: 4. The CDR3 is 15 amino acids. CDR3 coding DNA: TGTGCCAGCAGATCAGGGACAGGGGCTGGAAACACCATATATTTT. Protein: CASRSGTGAGNTIYF.

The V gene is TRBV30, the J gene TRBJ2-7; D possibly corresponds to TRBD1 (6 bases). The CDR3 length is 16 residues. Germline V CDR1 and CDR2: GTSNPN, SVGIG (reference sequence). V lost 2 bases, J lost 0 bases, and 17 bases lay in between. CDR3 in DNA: TGTGCCTGGAGTTCCTGGACAGCTATAAGCTCCTACGAGCAGTACTTC. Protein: CAWSSWTAISSYEQYF.

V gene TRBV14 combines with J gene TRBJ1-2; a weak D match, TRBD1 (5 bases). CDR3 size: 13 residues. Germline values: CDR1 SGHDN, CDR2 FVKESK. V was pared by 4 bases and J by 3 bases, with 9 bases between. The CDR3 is CASSPRVYYGYTF. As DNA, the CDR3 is TGTGCCAGCAGCCCCAGGGTTTACTATGGCTACACCTTC.

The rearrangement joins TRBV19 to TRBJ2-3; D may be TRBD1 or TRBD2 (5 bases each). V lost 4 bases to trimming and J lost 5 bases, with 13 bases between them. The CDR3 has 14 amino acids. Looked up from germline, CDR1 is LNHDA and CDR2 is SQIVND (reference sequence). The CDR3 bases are TGTGCCAGTAGTACGGGTGGGGGTGGAGATACGCAGTATTTT. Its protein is CASSTGGGGDTQYF. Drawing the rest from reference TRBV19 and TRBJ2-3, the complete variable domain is DGGITQSPKYLFRKEGQNVTLSCEQNLNHDAMYWYRQDPGQGLRLIYYSQIVNDFQKGDIAEGYSVSREKKESFPLTVTSAQKNPTAFYLCASSTGGGGDTQYFGPGTRLTVL.

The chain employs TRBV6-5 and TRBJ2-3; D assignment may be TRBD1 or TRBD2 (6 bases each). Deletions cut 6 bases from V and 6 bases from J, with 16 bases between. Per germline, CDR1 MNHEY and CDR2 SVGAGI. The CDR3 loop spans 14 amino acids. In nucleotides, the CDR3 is TGTGCCAGCAGCCGCCGGGGGCGTTCGGATACGCAGTATTTT. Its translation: CASSRRGRSDTQYF.

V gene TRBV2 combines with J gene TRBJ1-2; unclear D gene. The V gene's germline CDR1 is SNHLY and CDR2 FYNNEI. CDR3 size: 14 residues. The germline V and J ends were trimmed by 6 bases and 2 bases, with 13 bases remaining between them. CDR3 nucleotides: TGTGCCAGCAGAATGGAGGTTCTGAACTATGGCTACACCTTC. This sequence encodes CASRMEVLNYGYTF.

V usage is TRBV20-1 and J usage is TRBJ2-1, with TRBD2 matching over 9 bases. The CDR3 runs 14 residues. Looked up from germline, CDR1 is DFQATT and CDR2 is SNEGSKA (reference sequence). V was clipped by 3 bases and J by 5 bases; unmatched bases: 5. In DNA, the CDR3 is TGCAGTGCTAGTAGCGGGAGCATTGACAATGAGCAGTTCTTC. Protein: CSASSGSIDNEQFF.

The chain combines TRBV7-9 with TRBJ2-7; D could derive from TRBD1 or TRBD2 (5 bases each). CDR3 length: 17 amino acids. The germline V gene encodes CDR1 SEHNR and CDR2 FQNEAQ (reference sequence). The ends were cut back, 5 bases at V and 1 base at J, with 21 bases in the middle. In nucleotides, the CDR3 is TGTGCCAGCAGCGAAGTTACCGGGACGGAAATTTCCTACGAGCAGTACTTC. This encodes CASSEVTGTEISYEQYF.

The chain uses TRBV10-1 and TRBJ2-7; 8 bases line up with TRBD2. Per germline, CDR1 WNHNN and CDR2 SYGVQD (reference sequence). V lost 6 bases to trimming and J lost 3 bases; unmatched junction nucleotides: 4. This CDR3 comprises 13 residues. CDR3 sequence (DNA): TGCGCCAGCAGCAGCGGGAGTGTCTACGAGCAGTACTTC. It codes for CASSSGSVYEQYF.

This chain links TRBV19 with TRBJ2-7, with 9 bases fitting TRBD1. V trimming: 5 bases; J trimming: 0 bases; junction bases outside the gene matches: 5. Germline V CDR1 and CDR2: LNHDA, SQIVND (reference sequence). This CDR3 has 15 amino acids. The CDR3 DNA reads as TGTGCCAGTAGTTTGGGACAGGGCAACTCCTACGAGCAGTACTTC. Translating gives CASSLGQGNSYEQYF.

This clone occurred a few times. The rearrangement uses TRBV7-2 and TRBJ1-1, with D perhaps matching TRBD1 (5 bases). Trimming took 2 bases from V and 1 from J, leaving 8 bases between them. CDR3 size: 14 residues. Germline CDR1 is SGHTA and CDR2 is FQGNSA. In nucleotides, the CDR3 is TGTGCCAGCAGCTTAACAACAGGGAACACTGAAGCTTTCTTT. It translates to CASSLTTGNTEAFF. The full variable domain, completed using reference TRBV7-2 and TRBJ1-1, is GAGVSQSPSNKVTEKGKDVELRCDPISGHTALYWYRQSLGQGLEFLIYFQGNSAPDKSGLPSDRFSAERTGGSVSTLTIQRTQQEDSAVYLCASSLTTGNTEAFFGQGTRLTVV.